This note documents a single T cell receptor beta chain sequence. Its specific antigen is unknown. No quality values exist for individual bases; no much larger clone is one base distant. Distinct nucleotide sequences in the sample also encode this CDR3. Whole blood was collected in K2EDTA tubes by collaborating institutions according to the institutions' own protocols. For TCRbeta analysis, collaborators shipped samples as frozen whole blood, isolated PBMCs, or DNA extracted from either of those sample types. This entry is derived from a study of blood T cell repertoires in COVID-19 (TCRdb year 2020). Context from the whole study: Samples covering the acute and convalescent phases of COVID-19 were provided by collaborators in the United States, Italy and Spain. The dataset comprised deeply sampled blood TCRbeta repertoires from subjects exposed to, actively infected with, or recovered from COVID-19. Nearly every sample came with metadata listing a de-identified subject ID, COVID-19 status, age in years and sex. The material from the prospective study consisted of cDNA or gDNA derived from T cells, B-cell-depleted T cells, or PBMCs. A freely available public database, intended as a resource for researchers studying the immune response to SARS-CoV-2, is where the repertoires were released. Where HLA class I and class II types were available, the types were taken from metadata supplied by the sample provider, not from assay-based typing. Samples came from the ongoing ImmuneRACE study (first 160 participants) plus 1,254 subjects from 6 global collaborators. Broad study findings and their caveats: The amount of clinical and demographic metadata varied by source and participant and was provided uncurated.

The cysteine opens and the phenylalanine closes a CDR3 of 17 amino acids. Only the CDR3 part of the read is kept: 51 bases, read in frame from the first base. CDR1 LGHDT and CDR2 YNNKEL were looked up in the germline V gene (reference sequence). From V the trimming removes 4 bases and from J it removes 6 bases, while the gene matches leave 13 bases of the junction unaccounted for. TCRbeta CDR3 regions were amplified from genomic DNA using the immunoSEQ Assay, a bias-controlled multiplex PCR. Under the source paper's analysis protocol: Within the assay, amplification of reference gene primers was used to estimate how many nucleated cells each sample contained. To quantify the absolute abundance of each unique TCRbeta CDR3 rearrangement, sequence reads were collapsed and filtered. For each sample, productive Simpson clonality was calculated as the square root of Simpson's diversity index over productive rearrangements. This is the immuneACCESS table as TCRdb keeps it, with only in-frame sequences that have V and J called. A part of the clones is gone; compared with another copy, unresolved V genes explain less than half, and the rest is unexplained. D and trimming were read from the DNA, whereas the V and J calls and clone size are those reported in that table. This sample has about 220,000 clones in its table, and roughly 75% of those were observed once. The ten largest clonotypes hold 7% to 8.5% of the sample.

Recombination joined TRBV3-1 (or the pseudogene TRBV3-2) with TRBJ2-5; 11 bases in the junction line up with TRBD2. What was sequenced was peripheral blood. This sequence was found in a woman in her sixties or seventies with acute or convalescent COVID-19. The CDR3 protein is CASSPEIAGGISQTQYF. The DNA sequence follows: TGTGCCAGCAGCCCGGAGATAGCGGGGGGGATTAGCCAGACCCAGTACTTC.